This entry lists 11 T cell receptor beta chains sequenced from one sample in a study of blood T cell repertoires in COVID-19. Data came from immunoSEQ multiplex PCR; TCRdb stores just in-frame clones and leaves some out. The sample includes 55,000 to 75,000 clones, 70% to 80% of them seen just once. Input material: peripheral blood. The receptor source for this set is a woman in her seventies with acute or convalescent COVID-19.

The gene calls are TRBV28 and TRBJ2-3; 7 positions match TRBD2. There are 16 residues in the CDR3. V lost 6 bases, J lost 6 bases, and 15 bases stayed unmatched. CDR1 and CDR2 from the germline V gene are MDHEN and SYDVKM. The CDR3 DNA sequence: TGTGCCAGCAGCGCCCCTGGAGCGGGAAATCAGGATACGCAGTATTTT. It codes for CASSAPGAGNQDTQYF.

This clone is a singleton in its sample. This chain links TRBV11-2 with TRBJ1-1; the D gene is possibly TRBD1 (6 bases). The CDR3 length is 14 residues. Germline-derived CDR1 and CDR2 are SGHAT and FQNNGV. The germline V and J ends were trimmed by 6 bases and 3 bases, with 14 bases remaining between them. The CDR3 spells CASSRGGFDTEAFF. DNA of the CDR3: TGTGCCAGCAGTAGGGGGGGGTTCGACACTGAAGCTTTCTTT. The full variable domain, with the rest looked up from reference TRBV11-2 and TRBJ1-1, is EAGVAQSPRYKIIEKRQSVAFWCNPISGHATLYWYQQILGQGPKLLIQFQNNGVVDDSQLPKDRFSAERLKGVDSTLKIQPAKLEDSAVYLCASSRGGFDTEAFFGQGTRLTVV.

The chain is built from TRBV6-6 and TRBJ1-5; the D gene is possibly TRBD1 (6 bases). Germline CDR1 is MNHNY and CDR2 is SVGAGI (reference sequence). V gave up 2 bases and J gave up 6 bases, with 14 bases separating them. The CDR3 contains 15 residues. The CDR3 DNA follows: TGTGCCAGCAGTTACGCCAGGGGTCATAGTCAGCCCCAGCATTTT. It yields the protein CASSYARGHSQPQHF.

This chain joins TRBV2 and TRBJ2-1, with TRBD2 matching over 10 bases. Germline V gene sequence: CDR1 SNHLY, CDR2 FYNNEI. The CDR3 sequence is 17 residues long. V was clipped by 4 bases and J by 0 bases; unmatched bases: 6. CDR3 in amino acids: CASSATRLAGSYNEQFF. The DNA of the CDR3 is TGTGCCAGCAGTGCCACCCGACTAGCGGGCTCCTACAATGAGCAGTTCTTC.

As DNA, the CDR3 is TGTGCCAGCAGCCACGGGACTAGCGGCCCACAGTATTTT. Translation gives CASSHGTSGPQYF. The J gene is TRBJ2-3, the V gene TRBV7-9; 11 nucleotides line up with TRBD2. The CDR3 has 13 amino acids. Germline values: CDR1 SEHNR, CDR2 FQNEAQ (reference sequence). After removal of 5 bases from V and 12 bases from J, the junction contained 7 bases not matched to a gene.

This clone was counted a single time. This rearrangement joins TRBV10-3 to TRBJ1-5, with a tentative D call TRBD1 (5 bases). CDR3 length: 13 residues. V was cut by 10 bases and J by 1 base, with 11 bases left in between. Germline V gives CDR1 ENHRY, CDR2 SYGVKD. The CDR3 loop is CATTGESNQPQHF. The CDR3 nucleotides read TGTGCCACCACGGGGGAAAGCAATCAGCCCCAGCATTTT.

In regard to this clone: The sample holds other DNA sequences that translate to the same CDR3. This sequence joins TRBV2 and TRBJ1-5; tentative D call: TRBD1 (5 bases). The CDR3 contains 14 residues. Germline V lookup: CDR1 SNHLY, CDR2 FYNNEI. Trimming removed 11 bases at V and 2 bases at J, with 16 bases between. The CDR3 nucleotides are TGTGCCTCCAGCCCGGGGGGGGGCAATCAGCCCCAGCATTTT. Its translation is CASSPGGGNQPQHF.

This clone was observed a few times. The chain has TRBV19 and TRBJ2-7; a weak D match, TRBD1 (6 bases). Germline V CDR1 and CDR2: LNHDA, SQIVND (reference sequence). Deletions cut 9 bases from V and 4 bases from J, with 10 bases between. The CDR3 has 11 amino acids. The CDR3 nucleotides are TGTGCCAGCGGACAGACTTACGAGCAGTACTTC. Amino acid sequence: CASGQTYEQYF.

This rearrangement joins TRBV5-1 to TRBJ2-1; 16 bases are shared with TRBD2. Germline V lookup: CDR1 SGHRS, CDR2 YFSETQ. Unmatched junction bases numbered 6, after V lost 3 bases and J lost 6 bases. The CDR3 covers 17 residues. The CDR3 spells CASSSGTSGGAGNEQFF. The CDR3, as DNA: TGCGCCAGCAGCTCAGGGACTAGCGGGGGGGCCGGCAATGAGCAGTTCTTC.

This sequence joins TRBV6-6 and TRBJ1-3, with D perhaps TRBD1 (6 bases). Looked up from germline, CDR1 is MNHNY and CDR2 is SVGAGI (reference sequence). The V end lost 2 bases, the J end lost 4 bases, and 9 bases lay between the germline ends. The CDR3 runs 14 residues. DNA for the CDR3: TGTGCCAGCAGTTACGGGACAAGGGGAAACACCATATATTTT. Its translation: CASSYGTRGNTIYF.

Points on this clone: The same CDR3 is also encoded by other DNA sequences in this sample. The chain combines TRBV5-1 with TRBJ1-5; D remains ambiguous. Between the trimmed V and J ends, which lost 0 bases and 0 bases, there was a span of 7 bases. Germline loops: CDR1 SGHRS, CDR2 YFSETQ. The CDR3 runs 15 residues. CDR3 loop: CASSLDSYSNQPQHF. In DNA, the CDR3 is TGCGCCAGCAGCTTGGACTCTTATAGCAATCAGCCCCAGCATTTT.